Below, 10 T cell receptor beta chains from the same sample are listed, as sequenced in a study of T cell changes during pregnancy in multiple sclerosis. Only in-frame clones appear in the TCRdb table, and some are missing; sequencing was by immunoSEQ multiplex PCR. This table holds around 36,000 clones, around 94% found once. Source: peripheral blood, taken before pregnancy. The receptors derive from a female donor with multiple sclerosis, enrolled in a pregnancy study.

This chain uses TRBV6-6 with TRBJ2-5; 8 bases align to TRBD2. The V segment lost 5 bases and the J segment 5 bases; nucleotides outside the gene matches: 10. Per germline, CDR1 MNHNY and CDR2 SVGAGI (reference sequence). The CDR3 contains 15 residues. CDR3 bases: TGTGCCAGCAGTACCCTCGGGGGGGCAGGGGAGACCCAGTACTTC. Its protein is CASSTLGGAGETQYF.

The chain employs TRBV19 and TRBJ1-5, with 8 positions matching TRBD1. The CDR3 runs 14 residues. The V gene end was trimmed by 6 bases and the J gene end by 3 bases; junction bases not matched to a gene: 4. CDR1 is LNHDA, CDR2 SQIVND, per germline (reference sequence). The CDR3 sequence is CASRGQALNQPQHF. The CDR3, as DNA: TGTGCCAGTAGGGGACAGGCGCTCAATCAGCCCCAGCATTTT.

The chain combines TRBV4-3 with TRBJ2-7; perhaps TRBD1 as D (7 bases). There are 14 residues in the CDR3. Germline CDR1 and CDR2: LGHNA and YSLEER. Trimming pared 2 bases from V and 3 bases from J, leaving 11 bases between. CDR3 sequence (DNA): TGCGCCAGCAGCCAACTCCAGGGGGGCTACGAGCAGTACTTC. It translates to CASSQLQGGYEQYF.

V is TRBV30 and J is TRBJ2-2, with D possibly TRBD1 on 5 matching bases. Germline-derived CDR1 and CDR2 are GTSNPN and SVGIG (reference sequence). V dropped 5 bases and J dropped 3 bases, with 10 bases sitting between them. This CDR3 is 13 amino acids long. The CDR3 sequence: CAWQGHHTGELFF. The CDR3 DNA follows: TGTGCCTGGCAAGGACATCACACCGGGGAGCTGTTTTTT. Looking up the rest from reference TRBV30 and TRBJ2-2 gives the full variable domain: SQTIHQWPATLVQPVGSPLSLECTVEGTSNPNLYWYRQAAGRGLQLLFYSVGIGQISSEVPQNLSASRPQDRQFILSSKKLLLSDSGFYLCAWQGHHTGELFFGEGSRLTVL.

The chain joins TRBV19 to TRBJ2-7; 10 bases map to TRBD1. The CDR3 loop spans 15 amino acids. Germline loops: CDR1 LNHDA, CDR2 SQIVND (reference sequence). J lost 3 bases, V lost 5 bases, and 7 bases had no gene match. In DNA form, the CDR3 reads TGTGCCAGTAGTGATGGGACAGGGGATTTCTACGAGCAGTACTTC. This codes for CASSDGTGDFYEQYF.

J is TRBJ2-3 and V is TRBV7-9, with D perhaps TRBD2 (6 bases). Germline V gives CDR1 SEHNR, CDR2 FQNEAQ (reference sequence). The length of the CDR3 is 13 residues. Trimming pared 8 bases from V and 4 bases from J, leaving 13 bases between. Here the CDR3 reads CASGTPIADTQYF. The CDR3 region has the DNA TGTGCCAGCGGGACTCCCATAGCAGATACGCAGTATTTT.

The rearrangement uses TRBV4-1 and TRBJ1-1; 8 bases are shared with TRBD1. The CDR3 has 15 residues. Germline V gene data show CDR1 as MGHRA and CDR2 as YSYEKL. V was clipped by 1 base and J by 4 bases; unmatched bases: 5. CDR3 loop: CASSQGPTGGTEAFF. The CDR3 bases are TGCGCCAGCAGCCAAGGACCAACAGGGGGCACTGAAGCTTTCTTT.

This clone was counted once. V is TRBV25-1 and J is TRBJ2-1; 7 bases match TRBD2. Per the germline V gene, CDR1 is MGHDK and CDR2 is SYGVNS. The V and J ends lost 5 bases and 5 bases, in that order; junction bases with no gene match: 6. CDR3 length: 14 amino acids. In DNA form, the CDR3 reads TGTGCCAGCAGTAGCGGGACCCTTAACAATGAGCAGTTCTTC. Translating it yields CASSSGTLNNEQFF.

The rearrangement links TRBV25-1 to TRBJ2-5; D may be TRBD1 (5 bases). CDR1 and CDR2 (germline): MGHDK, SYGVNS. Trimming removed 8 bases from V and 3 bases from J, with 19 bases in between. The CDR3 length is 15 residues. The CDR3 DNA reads TGTGCCAGCTCTTTAACCGTTTCAGGGAAAGAGACCCAGTACTTC. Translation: CASSLTVSGKETQYF.

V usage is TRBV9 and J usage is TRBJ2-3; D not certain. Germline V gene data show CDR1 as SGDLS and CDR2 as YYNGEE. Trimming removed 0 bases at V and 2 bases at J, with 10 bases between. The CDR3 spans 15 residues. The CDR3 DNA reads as TGTGCCAGCAGCGTAGAACCTCGGTACACAGATACGCAGTATTTT. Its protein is CASSVEPRYTDTQYF. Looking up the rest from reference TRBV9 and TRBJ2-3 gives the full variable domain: DSGVTQTPKHLITATGQRVTLRCSPRSGDLSVYWYQQSLDQGLQFLIQYYNGEERAKGNILERFSAQQFPDLHSELNLSSLELGDSALYFCASSVEPRYTDTQYFGPGTRLTVL.